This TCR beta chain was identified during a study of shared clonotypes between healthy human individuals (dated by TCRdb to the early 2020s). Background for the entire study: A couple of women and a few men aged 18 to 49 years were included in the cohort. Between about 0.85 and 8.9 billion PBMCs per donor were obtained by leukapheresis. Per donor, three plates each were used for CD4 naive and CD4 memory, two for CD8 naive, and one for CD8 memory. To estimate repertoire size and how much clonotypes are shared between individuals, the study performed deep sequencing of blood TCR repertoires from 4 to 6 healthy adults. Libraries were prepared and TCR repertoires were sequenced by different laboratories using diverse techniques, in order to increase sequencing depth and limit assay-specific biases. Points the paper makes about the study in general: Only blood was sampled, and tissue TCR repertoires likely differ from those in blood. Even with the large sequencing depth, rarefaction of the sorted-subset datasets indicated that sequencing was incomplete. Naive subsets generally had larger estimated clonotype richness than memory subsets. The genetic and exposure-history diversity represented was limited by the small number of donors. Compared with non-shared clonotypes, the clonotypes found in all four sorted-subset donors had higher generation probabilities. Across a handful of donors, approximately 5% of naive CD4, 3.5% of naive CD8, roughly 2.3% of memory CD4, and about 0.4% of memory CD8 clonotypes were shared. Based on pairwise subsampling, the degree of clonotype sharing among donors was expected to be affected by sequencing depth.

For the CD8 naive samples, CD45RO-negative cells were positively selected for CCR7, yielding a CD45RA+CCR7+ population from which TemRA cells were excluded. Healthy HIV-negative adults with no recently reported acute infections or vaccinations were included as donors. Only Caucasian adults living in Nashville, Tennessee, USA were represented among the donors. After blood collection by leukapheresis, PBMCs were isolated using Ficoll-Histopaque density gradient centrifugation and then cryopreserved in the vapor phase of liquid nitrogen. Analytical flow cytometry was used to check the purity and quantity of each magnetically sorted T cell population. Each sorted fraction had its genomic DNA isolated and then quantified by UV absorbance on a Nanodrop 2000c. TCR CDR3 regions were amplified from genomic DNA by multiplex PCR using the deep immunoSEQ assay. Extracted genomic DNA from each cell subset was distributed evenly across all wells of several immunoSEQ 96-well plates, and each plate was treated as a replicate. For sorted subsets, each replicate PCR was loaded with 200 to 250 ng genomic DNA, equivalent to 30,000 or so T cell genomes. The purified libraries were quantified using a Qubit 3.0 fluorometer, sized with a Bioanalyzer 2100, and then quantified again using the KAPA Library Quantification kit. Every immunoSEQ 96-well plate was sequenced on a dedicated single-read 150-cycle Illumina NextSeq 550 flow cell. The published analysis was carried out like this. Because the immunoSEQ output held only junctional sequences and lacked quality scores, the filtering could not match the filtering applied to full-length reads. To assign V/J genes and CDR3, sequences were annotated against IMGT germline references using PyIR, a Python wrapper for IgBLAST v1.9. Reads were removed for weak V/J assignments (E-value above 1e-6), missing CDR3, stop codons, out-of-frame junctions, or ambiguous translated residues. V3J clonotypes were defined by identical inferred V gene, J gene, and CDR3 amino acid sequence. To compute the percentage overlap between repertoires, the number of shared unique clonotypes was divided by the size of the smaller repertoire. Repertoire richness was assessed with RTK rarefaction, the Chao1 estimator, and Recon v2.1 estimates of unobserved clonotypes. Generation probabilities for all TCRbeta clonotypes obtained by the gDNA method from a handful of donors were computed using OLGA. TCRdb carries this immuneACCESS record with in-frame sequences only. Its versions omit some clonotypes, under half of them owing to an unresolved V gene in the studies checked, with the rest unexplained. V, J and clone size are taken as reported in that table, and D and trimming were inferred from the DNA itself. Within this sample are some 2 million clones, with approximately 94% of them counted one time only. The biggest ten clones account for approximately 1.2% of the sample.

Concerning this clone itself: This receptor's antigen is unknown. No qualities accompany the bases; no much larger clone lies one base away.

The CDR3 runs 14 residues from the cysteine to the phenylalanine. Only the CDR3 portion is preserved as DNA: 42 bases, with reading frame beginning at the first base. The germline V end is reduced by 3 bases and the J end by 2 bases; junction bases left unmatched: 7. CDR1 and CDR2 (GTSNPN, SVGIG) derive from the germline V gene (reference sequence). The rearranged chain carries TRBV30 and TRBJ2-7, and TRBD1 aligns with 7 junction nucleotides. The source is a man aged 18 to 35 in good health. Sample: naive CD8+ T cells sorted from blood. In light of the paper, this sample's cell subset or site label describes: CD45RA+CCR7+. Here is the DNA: TGTGCCTGGAGCCTAAGGGACAGCGCCTACGAGCAGTACTTC. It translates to CAWSLRDSAYEQYF.